The rows below give T cell receptor beta chains drawn from one sample of a study of blood T cell repertoires in COVID-19. Here immunoSEQ multiplex PCR was the method, and the copy in TCRdb shows in-frame clones only, minus some. This sample has some 120,000 clones, with about 80% found just once. Sample: peripheral blood. These receptors originate from a human donor in a cohort sampled during active COVID-19. Both conserved end residues are part of each CDR3. A D gene is named only where the DNA matches it firmly. Clone size appears in some rows only: once, few, many, or a class for an expanded clone.

.	TRBV5-1	.	TRBJ2-1	CASSTYGEQFF	TGCGCCAGCAGCACGTACGGTGAGCAGTTCTTC
.	TRBV6-5	TRBD1	TRBJ1-5	CASSLGQGENQPQHF	TGTGCCAGCAGTCTGGGACAGGGGGAGAATCAGCCCCAGCATTTT
.	TRBV7-6	TRBD1	TRBJ1-2	CASSPTPDRDDGYTF	TGTGCCAGCAGCCCCACTCCTGACAGGGATGATGGCTACACCTTC
.	TRBV7-2	TRBD2	TRBJ2-1	CASSPARLAGAHEQFF	TGTGCCAGCAGCCCAGCCCGACTAGCGGGAGCCCATGAGCAGTTCTTC
few	TRBV7-9	TRBD1	TRBJ2-1	CASSLTDRAYEQFF	TGTGCCAGCAGCTTAACGGACAGGGCCTATGAGCAGTTCTTC
once	TRBV24-1	TRBD1	TRBJ2-5	CATSYRGSPEETQYF	TGTGCCACCAGTTACAGGGGGAGTCCGGAAGAGACCCAGTACTTC
.	TRBV7-9	TRBD1	TRBJ1-1	CASSRDRAVLNTEAFF	TGTGCCAGCAGCCGCGACAGGGCAGTCCTTAACACTGAAGCTTTCTTT
.	TRBV13	TRBD1	TRBJ2-1	CASSQGAGTVALEVQFF	TGTGCCAGCAGCCAGGGGGCCGGGACAGTCGCGTTGGAGGTGCAGTTCTTC
.	TRBV7-3	TRBD2	TRBJ2-3	CASSPPSETSGSLTDTQYF	TGTGCCAGCAGCCCACCGAGTGAGACTAGCGGGAGCCTCACAGATACGCAGTATTTT
.	TRBV6-5	.	TRBJ1-1	CASSITGSHTEAFF	TGTGCCAGCAGTATAACAGGGTCCCACACTGAAGCTTTCTTT
once	TRBV30	TRBD2	TRBJ2-5	CAWSYLPGLAAQETQYF	TGTGCCTGGAGTTACCTCCCGGGACTAGCGGCCCAAGAGACCCAGTACTTC
.	TRBV30	.	TRBJ1-1	CAWSLTIPPEAFF	TGTGCCTGGAGTTTGACTATTCCCCCTGAAGCTTTCTTT
.	TRBV7-6	.	TRBJ2-1	CASSPAVSGREQFF	TGTGCCAGCAGCCCCGCCGTTTCAGGTCGAGAGCAGTTCTTC
.	TRBV5-1	.	TRBJ2-7	CASSLEGGRKQYF	TGCGCCAGCAGCTTGGAAGGAGGTCGCAAGCAGTACTTC
.	TRBV28	.	TRBJ2-7	CASISGGTYEQYF	TGTGCCAGCATATCCGGCGGAACCTACGAGCAGTACTTC
.	TRBV19	TRBD2	TRBJ2-1	CASSSRPSGRPNEQFF	TGTGCCAGTAGTTCAAGGCCTAGCGGGAGGCCAAATGAGCAGTTCTTC
.	TRBV5-6	.	TRBJ1-4	CASSLDRGTNEKLFF	TGTGCCAGCAGCTTGGATAGGGGAACTAATGAAAAACTGTTTTTT
.	TRBV7-9	.	TRBJ2-2	CASSLMAGPGELFF	TGTGCCAGCAGCTTAATGGCAGGCCCCGGGGAGCTGTTTTTT
.	TRBV12-5	TRBD1	TRBJ2-4	CASGWTGLAKNIQYF	TGTGCTAGTGGTTGGACAGGCCTAGCCAAAAACATTCAGTACTTC
.	TRBV5-1	TRBD2	TRBJ2-4	CASSGGLVENIQYF	TGCGCCAGCAGCGGAGGACTAGTCGAAAACATTCAGTACTTC
.	TRBV28	.	TRBJ2-1	CASSSGPLTFYNEQFF	TGTGCCAGCAGTTCTGGTCCGCTAACCTTTTACAATGAGCAGTTCTTC
.	TRBV27	TRBD2	TRBJ2-2	CASSLPLERGGKAGELFF	TGTGCCAGCAGTTTACCTTTGGAGCGGGGGGGCAAGGCCGGGGAGCTGTTTTTT
.	TRBV7-2	.	TRBJ2-2	CASSLQGSTGELFF	TGTGCCAGCAGCTTACAGGGTAGTACCGGGGAGCTGTTTTTT
.	TRBV20-1	.	TRBJ2-5	CIRSSQETQYF	TGCATTAGATCCTCCCAAGAGACCCAGTACTTC
.	TRBV27	TRBD1	TRBJ1-2	CASSRGTGVYGYTF	TGTGCCAGCAGTCGCGGGACAGGAGTCTATGGCTACACCTTC
.	TRBV2	TRBD2	TRBJ2-5	CASSATSRSQETQYF	TGTGCCAGCAGTGCGACTAGCAGATCTCAAGAGACCCAGTACTTC
.	TRBV7-2	TRBD2	TRBJ2-5	CASGTSGGAVETQYF	TGTGCCAGCGGAACTAGCGGGGGGGCCGTGGAGACCCAGTACTTC
.	TRBV3-1/TRBV3-2	TRBD1	TRBJ1-5	CASSRGTGKNQPQHF	TGTGCCAGCAGCCGAGGGACAGGGAAAAATCAGCCCCAGCATTTT
.	TRBV7-3	TRBD2	TRBJ2-3	CASSLRLAGGWDTQYF	TGTGCCAGCAGCTTGCGACTAGCAGGTGGCTGGGATACGCAGTATTTT
once	TRBV6-4	.	TRBJ2-1	CASSDRLTSSYNEQFF	TGTGCCAGCAGTGACCGACTTACTAGCTCCTACAATGAGCAGTTCTTC
.	TRBV28	TRBD2	TRBJ2-3	CASGTSGRTDTQYF	TGTGCCAGCGGGACTAGCGGACGCACAGATACGCAGTATTTT
.	TRBV9	TRBD1	TRBJ2-5	CASSSQGAQETQYF	TGTGCCAGCAGCTCGCAGGGGGCCCAAGAGACCCAGTACTTC
.	TRBV6-1	.	TRBJ1-2	CASSEEPGGSYGYTF	TGTGCCAGCAGTGAGGAGCCGGGGGGGTCCTATGGCTACACCTTC
.	TRBV28	.	TRBJ2-4	CASSMRQLAKNIQYF	TGTGCCAGCAGTATGAGACAGTTAGCCAAAAACATTCAGTACTTC
.	TRBV29-1	.	TRBJ1-5	CSVTTDSNQPQHF	TGCAGCGTCACTACTGACAGTAATCAGCCCCAGCATTTT
.	TRBV18	TRBD1	TRBJ1-1	CASSQGTGGGEAFF	TGTGCCAGCTCGCAGGGGACAGGGGGCGGTGAAGCTTTCTTT
.	TRBV19	.	TRBJ2-6	CASSPNFNRAGANVLTF	TGTGCCAGTAGTCCAAACTTTAACAGGGCTGGGGCCAACGTCCTGACTTTC
.	TRBV7-9	TRBD1	TRBJ2-5	CASSSGGQGRETQYF	TGTGCCAGCAGCTCAGGTGGACAGGGCCGGGAGACCCAGTACTTC
.	TRBV5-5	.	TRBJ1-1	CASSFSPGQIEAFF	TGTGCCAGCAGCTTTTCCCCGGGTCAGATTGAAGCTTTCTTT
.	TRBV5-1	TRBD2	TRBJ2-2	CASSLLTSGRFGELFF	TGCGCCAGCAGCTTGTTGACTAGCGGGAGGTTCGGGGAGCTGTTTTTT
.	TRBV10-3	TRBD1	TRBJ1-5	CAISDPGGQGTGPQHF	TGTGCCATCAGTGATCCGGGGGGACAGGGAACTGGGCCCCAGCATTTT
.	TRBV6-4	.	TRBJ2-3	CASSSDLSSDTQYF	TGTGCCAGCAGCTCAGACTTGTCATCAGATACGCAGTATTTT
.	TRBV18	.	TRBJ2-7	CASSPGTFGLGHEQYF	TGTGCCAGCTCGCCCGGGACATTTGGCCTTGGTCACGAGCAGTACTTC
.	TRBV7-3	TRBD2	TRBJ2-3	CASSLGQRGPTDTQYF	TGTGCCAGCAGCCTAGGGCAGCGGGGGCCGACAGATACGCAGTATTTT
.	TRBV7-9	TRBD2	TRBJ2-5	CASSLGAGESVGTQYF	TGTGCCAGCAGCTTAGGAGCGGGGGAGAGTGTGGGGACCCAGTACTTC
.	TRBV28	TRBD1	TRBJ1-2	CASSLHGWTGLRGSYGYTF	TGTGCCAGCAGTTTACATGGTTGGACAGGCTTGAGGGGGAGCTATGGCTACACCTTC